These 5 T cell receptor beta chains came from one sample sequenced in a study of blood T cell repertoires in COVID-19. Produced via immunoSEQ multiplex PCR; TCRdb's table is partial and in-frame only. The sample includes roughly 110,000 clones, around 89% of them seen just once. Sample: peripheral blood. These receptor sequences come from a man in his forties with active or convalescent COVID-19.

V usage is TRBV6-2 or TRBV6-3 and J usage is TRBJ2-1; TRBD1 might be the D (5 bases). The length of the CDR3 is 15 residues. Germline loops: CDR1 MNHEY, CDR2 SVGEGT. Trimming stripped 3 bases from V and 2 bases from J, with 11 bases between. The CDR3 here is CASSYGALTYNEQFF. The CDR3 nucleotides read TGTGCCAGCAGTTATGGGGCACTAACCTACAATGAGCAGTTCTTC.

The rearrangement uses TRBV5-6 and TRBJ1-3; no reliable D call. Trimming pared 6 bases from V and 0 bases from J, leaving 13 bases between. This CDR3 is 15 amino acids long. Germline CDR1 and CDR2: SGHDT and YYEEEE. The CDR3 DNA reads as TGTGCCAGCACCCCGTTTGGAGTCTCTGGAAACACCATATATTTT. Translated, it gives CASTPFGVSGNTIYF.

J is TRBJ2-3 and V is TRBV7-3; TRBD2 might be the D (6 bases). CDR1 and CDR2 (germline): SGHTA, FQGTGA. The V gene lost 4 bases and the J gene lost 3 bases, with 17 bases spanning the gap. This CDR3 has 16 residues. In DNA form, the CDR3 reads TGTGCCAGCAGCTCCCACGGGGGAGGCTTTACAGATACGCAGTATTTT. The encoded protein is CASSSHGGGFTDTQYF.

The J gene is TRBJ2-2, the V gene TRBV21-1; TRBD1, as called in the table, went unchecked against the DNA. TRBV21-1 is deemed a pseudogene. This CDR3 has 14 residues. CDR3 sequence reads: CATFFRQGTGELFF. The CDR3 DNA reads as TGTGCCACCTTTTTTAGGCAGGGCACCGGGGAGCTGTTTTTT.

This chain connects TRBV7-8 to TRBJ1-2, with a tentative D call TRBD1 (5 bases). Between the trimmed V and J ends, which lost 3 bases and 7 bases, there was a span of 15 bases. CDR3 length: 14 amino acids. Germline V CDR1 and CDR2: SGHVS, FQNEAQ. Here the CDR3 DNA reads TGTGCCAGCAGCTTTGACCGGGACTCTCGTGGCTACACCTTC. This translates into CASSFDRDSRGYTF. The entire variable domain, with the rest obtained from reference TRBV7-8 and TRBJ1-2, is as follows: GAGVSQSPRYKVAKRGQDVALRCDPISGHVSLFWYQQALGQGPEFLTYFQNEAQLDKSGLPSDRFFAERPEGSVSTLKIQRTQQEDSAVYLCASSFDRDSRGYTFGSGTRLTVV.